A single sample is the source of the 7 T cell receptor beta chains below, sequenced in a study of radiotherapy plus CTLA-4 blockade in lung cancer. Sequencing was performed with immunoSEQ multiplex PCR; in TCRdb, only in-frame clones are kept and a portion is missing. The data hold 35,000 to 50,000 clones, with about 70% observed a single time. Sequencing was performed on peripheral blood, taken from a patient treated with radiotherapy plus ipilimumab. The receptor set was obtained from a human donor with non-small cell lung cancer who had a partial response to radiotherapy plus ipilimumab.

CDR3 region: CASSYPNTEAFF. The CDR3 DNA reads as TGTGCCAGTAGTTATCCGAACACTGAAGCTTTCTTT. This sequence joins TRBV19 and TRBJ1-1; D not certain. Trimming left V 5 bases short and J 1 base short, with 5 bases between. This CDR3 has 12 amino acids. Germline V gene sequence: CDR1 LNHDA, CDR2 SQIVND (reference sequence).

This clone has just a few counts. The chain joins TRBV6-1 to TRBJ1-5; no reliable D call. The CDR3 is 15 residues long. V was trimmed by 4 bases and J by 0 bases, leaving 10 bases between them. CDR1 is MNHNS, CDR2 SASEGT, per germline. CDR3 nucleotide sequence: TGTGCCAGCAGTGGACAACACAATAGCAATCAGCCCCAGCATTTT. Encoded protein: CASSGQHNSNQPQHF.

The chain couples TRBV13 to TRBJ2-7; D might be TRBD2 (6 bases). In germline, CDR1 is PRHDT, CDR2 FYEKMQ (reference sequence). The CDR3 runs 14 residues. V lost 0 bases and J lost 5, with 11 bases in between. Here the CDR3 reads CASSLGAGTNEQYF. The CDR3 DNA reads as TGTGCCAGCAGCTTAGGTGCGGGGACGAACGAGCAGTACTTC.

This clone was picked up a small number of times. This sequence joins TRBV27 and TRBJ2-7, with D perhaps matching TRBD1 (6 bases). This CDR3 has 14 amino acids. Between the trimmed V and J ends, which lost 1 base and 2 bases, there was a span of 9 bases. From germline, CDR1 is MNHEY and CDR2 SMNVEV (reference sequence). Written as DNA, the CDR3 is TGTGCCAGCAGTTTATTGGACAGACCCTACGAGCAGTACTTC. Its protein is CASSLLDRPYEQYF.

The chain carries TRBV11-2 and TRBJ2-7; TRBD2 aligns across 10 bases. Germline V gene lookup returns CDR1 SGHAT and CDR2 FQNNGV. This CDR3 has 17 amino acids. V was clipped by 0 bases and J by 4 bases; unmatched bases: 9. This CDR3 is CASSLESGSGGIYEQYF. CDR3 DNA: TGTGCCAGCAGCTTAGAGAGTGGTAGCGGGGGGATTTACGAGCAGTACTTC.

The genes are TRBV7-8 and TRBJ1-1; TRBD1 aligns across 8 bases. The germline V gene has CDR1 SGHVS and CDR2 FQNEAQ. J gave up 4 bases and V 5 bases, and 6 bases lay outside the gene matches. CDR3 size: 14 residues. CDR3 loop: CASSSDRGGTEAFF. CDR3 coding DNA: TGTGCCAGCAGCAGCGACAGGGGCGGCACTGAAGCTTTCTTT.

The CDR3 here is CASSLRGWRGENTGELFF. DNA for the CDR3: TGTGCCAGCAGTTTAAGGGGGTGGCGGGGGGAGAACACCGGGGAGCTGTTTTTT. The chain joins TRBV27 to TRBJ2-2; TRBD2 matches 8 bases. V trimming: 2 bases; J trimming: 1 base; junction bases outside the gene matches: 9. The CDR3 is made up of 18 amino acids. Germline lookup yields CDR1 MNHEY and CDR2 SMNVEV (reference sequence).